The rows below give T cell receptor beta chains drawn from one sample of a study of blood T cell repertoires in COVID-19. Produced via immunoSEQ multiplex PCR; TCRdb's table is partial and in-frame only. The sample has 65,000 to 80,000 clones, around 90% seen once. Material: peripheral blood. The receptors originated from a human donor in a cohort sampled during active COVID-19. Each CDR3 is given with its conserved first and last residue. D genes are given only for firm matches.

v_call,j_call,d_call,cdr3_nt,cdr3_aa
TRBV15,TRBJ1-4,TRBD1,TGTGCCACCAGCAGACCCACGGGACAGATTAATGAAAAACTGTTTTTT,CATSRPTGQINEKLFF
TRBV6-4,TRBJ2-2,TRBD2,TGTGCCAGCAGTGAAGGGCGGGAGGGGGGCACCGGGGAGCTGTTTTTT,CASSEGREGGTGELFF
TRBV28,TRBJ1-2,.,TGTGCCAGCAGCTATACGTCCCCCCCGGGAAATGGCTACACCTTC,CASSYTSPPGNGYTF
TRBV19,TRBJ2-2,TRBD2,TGTGCCAGTAGTTTGGGACTAGCGGGGTCGAACACCGGGGAGCTGTTTTTT,CASSLGLAGSNTGELFF
TRBV6-2/TRBV6-3,TRBJ2-1,.,TGTGCCAGCAGTAAACCCGACAGCTCCTACAATGAGCAGTTCTTC,CASSKPDSSYNEQFF
TRBV27,TRBJ2-3,TRBD2,TGTGCCAGCAGTTTATCAACCAGCGGGACCACAGATACGCAGTATTTT,CASSLSTSGTTDTQYF
TRBV11-2,TRBJ2-3,.,TGTGCCAGCAGCTTAGATTCCCCGGATACGCAGTATTTT,CASSLDSPDTQYF
TRBV28,TRBJ2-7,.,TGTGCCAGCAGAAATCCATACCCCAGCCAGGGGGGCTACGAGCAGTACTTC,CASRNPYPSQGGYEQYF
TRBV5-6,TRBJ2-5,TRBD1,TGTGCCAGCAGCGGGACAGGGGACCTCCAAGAGACCCAGTACTTC,CASSGTGDLQETQYF
TRBV7-9,TRBJ2-1,.,TGTGCCACCCCAGGGGGGTCGCAGTTCTTC,CATPGGSQFF
TRBV6-1,TRBJ2-5,.,TGTGCCAGCAGTGAAGTGGGGGACATTGAGACCCAGTACTTC,CASSEVGDIETQYF